A selection of T cell receptor beta chains follows, all from one sample in a study of PD-L1 blockade in urothelial cancer. Here immunoSEQ multiplex PCR was the method, and the copy in TCRdb shows in-frame clones only, minus some. The sample has 35,000 to 40,000 clones, 70% to 85% seen once. The sequenced sample was PBMCs, obtained around atezolizumab (anti-PD-L1) treatment. These receptors were taken from a man in his sixties with urothelial cancer. CDR3s include the opening cysteine and the closing phenylalanine or tryptophan. A D gene is named only where the DNA matches it firmly. The size of a clone is reported for some rows only, either as once, few or many, or as a class for expanded clones.

V gene	clone size	D gene	J gene	CDR3 protein	CDR3 DNA
TRBV6-6	NA	NA	TRBJ2-5	CASSSSGAQTQYF	TGTGCCAGCAGTTCCTCCGGAGCGCAGACCCAGTACTTC
TRBV6-5	NA	NA	TRBJ1-1	CASTPTLNTEAFF	TGTGCCAGCACCCCGACACTGAACACTGAAGCTTTCTTT
TRBV6-5	few	TRBD1	TRBJ2-7	CASWAGGYEQYF	TGTGCCAGCTGGGCAGGGGGCTACGAGCAGTACTTC
TRBV5-1	NA	NA	TRBJ1-1	CASSRPQNTEAFF	TGCGCCAGCAGCCGCCCACAGAACACTGAAGCTTTCTTT
TRBV18	NA	TRBD1	TRBJ1-1	CASSEGQGGSTEAFF	TGTGCCAGCTCAGAAGGACAGGGGGGGAGCACTGAAGCTTTCTTT
TRBV27	NA	TRBD1	TRBJ1-1	CASTRDRGHTEAFF	TGTGCCAGCACCCGGGACAGGGGGCACACTGAAGCTTTCTTT
TRBV9	NA	NA	TRBJ2-7	CASSPRSDRLLYEQYF	TGTGCCAGCAGCCCCCGAAGCGACCGACTCCTATACGAGCAGTACTTC
TRBV5-4	NA	TRBD1	TRBJ1-4	CASSSGGGGEKLFF	TGTGCCAGCAGCTCAGGGGGCGGCGGTGAAAAACTGTTTTTT
TRBV19	NA	NA	TRBJ1-4	CASSISVVAGIDRLFF	TGTGCCAGTAGTATCTCGGTGGTGGCAGGGATAGATAGACTGTTTTTT
TRBV5-5	NA	NA	TRBJ2-3	CASSLAGGAVTDTQYF	TGTGCCAGCAGCTTGGCTGGCGGGGCCGTCACAGATACGCAGTATTTT
TRBV10-2	NA	TRBD1	TRBJ2-1	CASRAGGAYNEQFF	TGCGCCAGCAGAGCAGGGGGCGCTTACAATGAGCAGTTCTTC
TRBV7-9	NA	NA	TRBJ2-3	CASLVGAGASTDTQYF	TGTGCCAGCCTAGTAGGGGCCGGTGCTAGCACAGATACGCAGTATTTT
TRBV6-6	NA	TRBD1	TRBJ1-3	CASSLTGSSGNTIYF	TGTGCCAGCAGCTTGACAGGGAGCTCTGGAAACACCATATATTTT
TRBV7-6	NA	TRBD2	TRBJ2-6	CASSLGGGAGANVLTF	TGTGCCAGCAGCTTAGGCGGGGGGGCTGGGGCCAACGTCCTGACTTTC
TRBV9	once	TRBD1	TRBJ2-1	CASSGGQANNEQFF	TGTGCCAGCAGCGGGGGACAGGCTAATAATGAGCAGTTCTTC
TRBV9	NA	TRBD1	TRBJ2-7	CASSLGQGAYEQYF	TGTGCCAGCAGCTTAGGACAGGGGGCCTACGAGCAGTACTTC
TRBV5-4	NA	NA	TRBJ2-7	CASSSSGYSYEQYF	TGTGCCAGCAGCTCCTCGGGTTATTCCTACGAGCAGTACTTC
TRBV6-1	NA	TRBD2	TRBJ2-7	CASSEVGFGTMGEQYF	TGTGCCAGCAGTGAAGTGGGGTTCGGGACTATGGGGGAGCAGTACTTC
TRBV11-3	NA	TRBD1	TRBJ2-5	CASSSGTGDGQETQYF	TGTGCCAGCAGCTCAGGGACAGGGGACGGCCAAGAGACCCAGTACTTC
TRBV9	NA	TRBD1	TRBJ1-1	CASSAGTGTGTEAFF	TGTGCCAGCAGCGCTGGGACAGGGACTGGCACTGAAGCTTTCTTT
TRBV5-1	NA	NA	TRBJ1-2	CASSPTVAEGGYTF	TGCGCCAGCAGCCCGACAGTCGCGGAGGGTGGCTACACCTTC
TRBV4-2	NA	NA	TRBJ2-5	CASSQLDRQETQYF	TGTGCCAGCAGCCAATTAGACAGACAAGAGACCCAGTACTTC
TRBV4-2	NA	TRBD2	TRBJ2-3	CASGTSRSEDTQYF	TGTGCCAGCGGGACTAGCAGATCGGAAGATACGCAGTATTTT
TRBV6-5	NA	NA	TRBJ1-5	CASSPSGGDQPQHF	TGTGCCAGCAGTCCCTCTGGCGGGGATCAGCCCCAGCATTTT
TRBV28	NA	NA	TRBJ1-3	CASSLGGVSGNTIYF	TGTGCCAGCAGTTTGGGAGGGGTCTCTGGAAACACCATATATTTT
TRBV6-5	NA	NA	TRBJ1-5	CASSYRSDQPQHF	TGTGCCAGCAGTTACCGCTCGGATCAGCCCCAGCATTTT
TRBV29-1	NA	NA	TRBJ2-3	CSVGQGQDTQYF	TGCAGCGTTGGTCAGGGGCAAGATACGCAGTATTTT
TRBV6-5	NA	TRBD1	TRBJ2-7	CASRADRAAEQYF	TGTGCCAGCAGAGCGGACAGGGCGGCCGAGCAGTACTTC
TRBV4-2	once	TRBD1	TRBJ2-1	CASSQEGQGVGEQFF	TGTGCCAGCAGCCAAGAGGGACAGGGTGTAGGCGAGCAGTTCTTC
TRBV19	NA	NA	TRBJ1-2	CASEQGEGYGYTF	TGTGCCAGCGAACAGGGAGAGGGCTATGGCTACACCTTC
TRBV10-3	NA	NA	TRBJ2-7	CAISERQRSLGGTHEQYF	TGTGCCATCAGTGAGCGGCAGCGAAGCCTCGGAGGTACCCACGAGCAGTACTTC
TRBV9	NA	NA	TRBJ2-7	CASSPRQGGYEQYF	TGTGCCAGCAGCCCCCGACAGGGAGGCTACGAGCAGTACTTC
TRBV2	once	TRBD1	TRBJ2-1	CATASVDRGFNEQFF	TGTGCCACCGCGAGTGTGGACAGGGGGTTCAATGAGCAGTTCTTC
TRBV6-1	NA	TRBD2	TRBJ2-7	CASSELAGTYEQYF	TGTGCCAGCAGTGAACTAGCGGGGACATACGAGCAGTACTTC
TRBV28	NA	NA	TRBJ1-5	CASSLFRVGQPQHF	TGTGCCAGCAGTTTATTCAGGGTCGGTCAGCCCCAGCATTTT
TRBV6-4	NA	NA	TRBJ2-5	CASRGARGPVQETQYF	TGTGCCAGCAGGGGTGCCAGGGGACCCGTACAGGAGACCCAGTACTTC
TRBV7-6	NA	NA	TRBJ1-3	CASSSFLADSGNTIYF	TGTGCCAGCAGCTCCTTCTTGGCAGACTCTGGAAACACCATATATTTT
TRBV28	NA	TRBD1	TRBJ1-6	CASSYPGQGDSPLHF	TGTGCCAGCAGCTATCCGGGACAGGGGGATTCACCCCTCCACTTT
TRBV30	NA	NA	TRBJ2-7	CAWRTQGIEQYF	TGTGCCTGGAGGACACAGGGAATCGAGCAGTACTTC
TRBV7-9	NA	NA	TRBJ1-2	CASSAPGGGYTF	TGTGCCAGCAGCGCCCCAGGTGGAGGCTACACCTTC
TRBV5-1	NA	TRBD1	TRBJ1-3	CASSLSGQLGNTIYF	TGCGCCAGCAGCCTCTCGGGACAGCTTGGAAACACCATATATTTT
TRBV6-1	NA	NA	TRBJ1-5	CASSERGQGINQPQHF	TGTGCCAGCAGTGAAAGAGGTCAGGGGATCAATCAGCCCCAGCATTTT
TRBV6-6	NA	TRBD2	TRBJ2-3	CASSYREGTDTQYF	TGTGCCAGCAGTTACAGGGAGGGAACAGATACGCAGTATTTT
TRBV2	NA	TRBD1	TRBJ1-4	CASRARTGGFEKLFF	TGTGCCAGCAGGGCAAGGACAGGGGGCTTTGAAAAACTGTTTTTT